These 27 T cell receptor beta chains originate from one sample sequenced in a study of blood T cell repertoires in COVID-19. Measured with immunoSEQ multiplex PCR; TCRdb has only the in-frame clones, and not every one. The data contain about 69,000 clones, approximately 83% of them singletons. Sequencing was performed on peripheral blood. The source is a man in his forties with COVID-19, enrolled during active disease.

This clone was recorded a few times. This rearrangement joins TRBV27 to TRBJ2-2; D might be TRBD2 (6 bases). Germline-derived CDR1 and CDR2 are MNHEY and SMNVEV (reference sequence). Trimming cost V 3 bases and J 5 bases, with 10 bases left between them. The CDR3 runs to 14 residues. CDR3 coding DNA: TGTGCCAGCAGTTTCGGGAGTGGGACCGGGGAGCTGTTTTTT. Residues: CASSFGSGTGELFF.

This clone has just one count. This rearrangement joins TRBV5-1 to TRBJ2-3; possible D gene TRBD1, 5 bases. The CDR3 is made up of 13 amino acids. The V end lost 2 bases, the J end lost 2 bases, and 6 bases lay between the germline ends. Germline V CDR1 and CDR2: SGHRS, YFSETQ. This CDR3 is CASSLQVTDTQYF. Written as DNA, the CDR3 is TGCGCCAGCAGCTTACAGGTCACAGATACGCAGTATTTT.

The chain recombines TRBV21-1 with TRBJ1-2; TRBD1 is the table's D call and was not checked against the DNA. TRBV21-1 is termed a pseudogene. The CDR3 is 16 amino acids. Written as DNA, the CDR3 is TGTGCCAGCAGCCATTCCAGACAGGGGGCTAACTATGGCTACACCTTC. The encoded protein is CASSHSRQGANYGYTF.

This clone was recorded only once. This chain connects TRBV6-2 or TRBV6-3 to TRBJ1-2, with 7 bases lining up with TRBD1. The germline gives CDR1 MNHEY, CDR2 SVGEGT. The CDR3 sequence is 13 residues long. V was pared by 5 bases and J by 4 bases, with 4 bases of the junction left unmatched. CDR3 bases: TGTGCCAGCAGTCAACAGGGGACCTATGGCTACACCTTC. Its translation is CASSQQGTYGYTF.

This clone has a handful of counts. The chain couples TRBV12-3 or TRBV12-4 to TRBJ2-2, with D tentatively TRBD1 (5 bases). The length of the CDR3 is 13 residues. V gave up 6 bases and J gave up 4 bases, with 9 bases separating them. The CDR3 region has the DNA TGTGCCAGCAGATTGACAGTCACCGGGGAGCTGTTTTTT. As protein: CASRLTVTGELFF.

This sequence joins TRBV6-5 and TRBJ1-2; D not resolved. V shed 8 bases and J shed 4 bases, with 20 bases lying between them. From germline, CDR1 is MNHEY and CDR2 SVGAGI. The CDR3 totals 15 residues. This CDR3 reads CASLPAEGLPYGYTF. Here the CDR3 DNA reads TGTGCCAGCTTACCTGCGGAGGGTCTGCCCTATGGCTACACCTTC.

The chain carries TRBV6-5 and TRBJ2-5; 13 bases agree with TRBD2. Germline CDR1 MNHEY, CDR2 SVGAGI. CDR3 length equals 14 residues. V lost 10 bases and J lost 0; bases outside the gene matches: 2. The CDR3 DNA sequence: TGTGCCACCACTAGCGGGGGGGACCAAGAGACCCAGTACTTC. This sequence encodes CATTSGGDQETQYF.

V is TRBV6-1 and J is TRBJ2-3; D is perhaps TRBD2 (5 bases). CDR3 length: 16 residues. The V gene lost 1 base and the J gene lost 1 base, with 12 bases spanning the gap. Germline lookup yields CDR1 MNHNS and CDR2 SASEGT. CDR3 amino acids: CASSEGSGGGTDTQYF. For the CDR3, the DNA is TGTGCCAGCAGTGAAGGGTCAGGAGGAGGCACAGATACGCAGTATTTT.

The genes are TRBV19 and TRBJ1-1; D possibly corresponds to TRBD1 (5 bases). The CDR3 totals 13 residues. Trimming stripped 7 bases from V and 4 bases from J, with 13 bases between. CDR1 is LNHDA and CDR2 is SQIVND in the germline V gene (reference sequence). The CDR3 coding sequence is TGTGCCAGTACCTCCAGGGTCGGCACTGAAGCTTTCTTT. Translated: CASTSRVGTEAFF.

The chain employs TRBV9 and TRBJ1-3; D is perhaps TRBD1 (6 bases). Per germline, CDR1 SGDLS and CDR2 YYNGEE. CDR3 length: 15 residues. V was shortened by 4 bases and J by 0 bases, with 11 bases between the two germline ends. CDR3 loop: CASSPGTFSGNTIYF. CDR3 nucleotide sequence: TGTGCCAGCAGCCCAGGGACATTCTCTGGAAACACCATATATTTT. The full variable domain, completed using reference TRBV9 and TRBJ1-3, is DSGVTQTPKHLITATGQRVTLRCSPRSGDLSVYWYQQSLDQGLQFLIQYYNGEERAKGNILERFSAQQFPDLHSELNLSSLELGDSALYFCASSPGTFSGNTIYFGEGSWLTVV.

V gene TRBV14 combines with J gene TRBJ2-1; TRBD2 agrees at 9 bases. The CDR3 totals 17 residues. Trimming cost V 10 bases and J 1 base; bases outside gene matches: 14. CDR1 is SGHDN, CDR2 FVKESK, per germline. The CDR3 reads CATGPSSGAGSYNEQFF. The DNA for the CDR3 is TGTGCCACCGGACCTTCTAGCGGGGCGGGGTCCTACAATGAGCAGTTCTTC.

In this sample, this clone turned up a few times. The J gene is TRBJ2-1, the V gene TRBV11-3; TRBD2 matches at 10 bases. In germline, CDR1 is SGHNT, CDR2 YENEEA. V gave up 5 bases and J gave up 8 bases; unmatched junction bases: 3. This CDR3 spans 13 amino acids. CDR3 protein: CASSPGTSDEQFF. In nucleotides, the CDR3 is TGTGCCAGCAGCCCTGGGACTAGCGATGAGCAGTTCTTC. Based on the CDR3 plus reference TRBV11-3 and TRBJ2-1, the full variable domain is EAGVVQSPRYKIIEKKQPVAFWCNPISGHNTLYWYLQNLGQGPELLIRYENEEAVDDSQLPKDRFSAERLKGVDSTLKIQPAELGDSAVYLCASSPGTSDEQFFGPGTRLTVL.

The chain is built from TRBV6-4 and TRBJ2-7; 7 nucleotides match TRBD2. CDR1 is MRHNA and CDR2 is SNTAGT in the germline V gene. V lost 8 bases and J lost 5; bases outside the gene matches: 9. This CDR3 is built from 13 residues. This CDR3 is CASRREVGHEQYF. The CDR3 DNA reads as TGTGCCAGCCGCCGGGAGGTTGGCCACGAGCAGTACTTC.

This chain uses TRBV30 with TRBJ2-7; 7 bases are shared with TRBD1. Germline trimming cut 7 bases from V and 2 bases from J; bases unmatched to any gene: 8. Germline values: CDR1 GTSNPN, CDR2 SVGIG (reference sequence). The CDR3 spans 13 residues. CDR3 loop: CASSQGSTYEQYF. The CDR3 bases are TGTGCCTCATCACAGGGGAGTACCTACGAGCAGTACTTC.

This chain joins TRBV19 and TRBJ1-1; D might be TRBD1 (6 bases). The CDR3 loop spans 14 amino acids. The V end lost 4 bases, the J end lost 5 bases, and 14 bases lay between the germline ends. CDR1 is LNHDA and CDR2 is SQIVND in the germline V gene (reference sequence). The CDR3 coding sequence is TGTGCCAGTAGTAGTTACAGGGCGAGGACTGAAGCTTTCTTT. This encodes CASSSYRARTEAFF.

This clone was counted only a few times. The chain uses TRBV25-1 and TRBJ2-7; tentative D call: TRBD2 (7 bases). The CDR3 extends over 13 amino acids. Per germline, CDR1 MGHDK and CDR2 SYGVNS. V gave up 6 bases and J gave up 6 bases, with 15 bases separating them. The CDR3 loop is CASRSGGRSEQYF. In DNA form, the CDR3 reads TGTGCCAGCAGGTCCGGGGGGCGCAGCGAGCAGTACTTC.

V is TRBV30 and J is TRBJ2-7; weak D call: TRBD2 (6 bases). CDR3 length: 14 amino acids. The V end was cut by 3 bases, the J end by 0 bases, with 12 bases between. Per the germline V gene, CDR1 is GTSNPN and CDR2 is SVGIG (reference sequence). Written as DNA, the CDR3 is TGTGCCTGGAGCCGCGGGGTCCTCTCCTACGAGCAGTACTTC. Protein: CAWSRGVLSYEQYF.

This chain connects TRBV7-9 to TRBJ2-2, with TRBD2 as a possible D gene (6 bases). Germline-derived CDR1 and CDR2 are SEHNR and FQNEAQ (reference sequence). Trimming took 0 bases from V and 5 from J, leaving 16 bases between them. The CDR3 contains 17 residues. CDR3 in DNA: TGTGCCAGCAGCTTAGCAGGGCGGGGTCCCCCAACCGGGGAGCTGTTTTTT. Its translation is CASSLAGRGPPTGELFF. Using reference TRBV7-9 and TRBJ2-2 for the parts outside the CDR3, the full variable domain is DTGVSQNPRHKITKRGQNVTFRCDPISEHNRLYWYRQTLGQGPEFLTYFQNEAQLEKSRLLSDRFSAERPKGSFSTLEIQRTEQGDSAMYLCASSLAGRGPPTGELFFGEGSRLTVL.

This CDR3 reads CASSPTGTMNTGELFF. The CDR3 DNA is TGTGCCAGCAGCCCCACCGGGACAATGAACACCGGGGAGCTGTTTTTT. The chain recombines TRBV5-4 with TRBJ2-2; D perhaps matches TRBD1 (6 bases). This CDR3 has 16 residues. CDR1 is SGHNT, CDR2 YYREEE, per germline (reference sequence). V lost 4 bases, J lost 1 base, and 14 bases lay in between.

The V call is TRBV19, the J call TRBJ1-1, with D perhaps matching TRBD1 (6 bases). Between the trimmed V and J ends, which lost 6 bases and 1 base, there was a span of 9 bases. Germline assignment: CDR1 LNHDA and CDR2 SQIVND (reference sequence). The CDR3 contains 13 residues. CDR3 in amino acids: CASSPTGNTEAFF. In DNA form, the CDR3 reads TGTGCCAGTAGCCCGACAGGGAACACTGAAGCTTTCTTT.

The genes are TRBV5-1 and TRBJ2-5; 8 bases agree with TRBD1. From germline, CDR1 is SGHRS and CDR2 YFSETQ. With 0 bases clipped from V and 5 bases from J, the junction kept 12 bases outside the gene matches. This CDR3 region has 17 residues. The CDR3 DNA is TGCGCCAGCAGCTTGGGATACAGGGGGAGCAGCCCGGAGACCCAGTACTTC. The encoded protein is CASSLGYRGSSPETQYF.

The chain uses TRBV2 and TRBJ2-7; a weak D match, TRBD1 (5 bases). Germline loops: CDR1 SNHLY, CDR2 FYNNEI. Deletions cut 4 bases from V and 2 bases from J, with 12 bases between. The CDR3 covers 14 residues. The CDR3 DNA reads TGTGCCAGCAGTGTAGGGGCCCGAACCTACGAGCAGTACTTC. It codes for CASSVGARTYEQYF.

This clone was recorded a few times. One end of the junction varies from germline; a read error may be responsible. The chain joins TRBV5-8 to TRBJ1-6; 8 nucleotides agree with TRBD1. Germline CDR1 reads SGHTS; CDR2 reads YDEGEE. The CDR3 has 11 residues. The CDR3: CASSAGGDPLF. As DNA, the CDR3 is TGTGCCAGCAGCGCAGGGGGCGACCCGCTCTTT.

By share of the sample, this clone is medium-sized. V usage is TRBV7-9 and J usage is TRBJ1-1, with D uncertain. Trimming cost V 5 bases and J 5 bases, with 9 bases left between them. Germline V gene data show CDR1 as SEHNR and CDR2 as FQNEAQ (reference sequence). The CDR3 extends over 12 amino acids. The CDR3 region is CASSQLRTEAFF. The CDR3 DNA reads as TGTGCCAGCAGCCAATTGAGAACTGAAGCTTTCTTT.

The chain joins TRBV6-5 to TRBJ1-4; possibly TRBD1 for D (6 bases). CDR1 MNHEY and CDR2 SVGAGI come from the germline V gene. Trimming took 8 bases from V and 2 from J, leaving 15 bases between them. This CDR3 region has 15 residues. This chain's CDR3 is CASGGRGATNEKLFF. The DNA of the CDR3 is TGTGCCAGCGGGGGTCGGGGGGCCACTAATGAAAAACTGTTTTTT.

The sample holds one count of this clone. The V and J genes are TRBV6-5 and TRBJ2-1; 9 positions match TRBD1. The trim removed 6 bases at V and 9 bases at J, leaving 9 bases unmatched. CDR1 and CDR2 (germline): MNHEY, SVGAGI. The CDR3 loop spans 14 amino acids. Here the CDR3 reads CASRPTGGRAEQFF. DNA for the CDR3: TGTGCCAGCAGGCCGACAGGGGGACGTGCTGAGCAGTTCTTC.

This chain connects TRBV25-1 to TRBJ1-4, with TRBD1 matching over 8 bases. The length of the CDR3 is 15 residues. Trimming removed 5 bases from V and 10 bases from J; junction bases left unmatched: 12. Germline CDR1 and CDR2: MGHDK and SYGVNS. In DNA form, the CDR3 reads TGTGCCAGCAGTCAGCGGACAGGGCGGTCTGGAAAACTGTTTTTT. It codes for CASSQRTGRSGKLFF.